The rows below give T cell receptor beta chains drawn from one sample of a study of blood T cell repertoires in COVID-19. Assay: immunoSEQ multiplex PCR; the TCRdb copy retains only in-frame clones and omits some. Altogether more than 130,000 clones are present, roughly four fifths being singletons, with the ten largest covering approximately 6.1%. The sequenced sample was peripheral blood. The receptors were sampled from a human donor in a cohort sampled during active COVID-19. CDR3s include the opening cysteine and the closing phenylalanine or tryptophan. The D gene is left open where the match is weak. Clone size, where shown, is once, few, many, or a class for clones that have expanded.

TRBJ1-5,-,TRBV20-1,-,TGCAGTGCTAGTATTAGAGGGCCGAGCAATCAGCCCCAGCATTTT,CSASIRGPSNQPQHF
TRBJ2-5,once,TRBV7-7,TRBD2,TGTGCTAGCAGCTTGGCGGGGGGCCTTGAGACCCAGTACTTC,CASSLAGGLETQYF
TRBJ1-1,-,TRBV6-5,-,TGTGCCAGCAGCCGACAGATCATGAACACTGAAGCTTTCTTT,CASSRQIMNTEAFF
TRBJ2-1,-,TRBV9,TRBD2,TGTGCCAGCAGCGTAGAGCCCCTAGCGGGGAATGAGCAGTTCTTC,CASSVEPLAGNEQFF
TRBJ2-7,-,TRBV28,-,TGTGCCAGCAGTTTAGGCGGGTCCCCCTTTTACGAGCAGTACTTC,CASSLGGSPFYEQYF
TRBJ2-1,-,TRBV7-9,TRBD1,TGTGCCAGCAGCTTTCGGGACAGGGTCCTCAGCGAGCAGTTCTTC,CASSFRDRVLSEQFF
TRBJ1-1,few,TRBV6-5,-,TGTGCCAGCAGTCCCCAGAACACTGAAGCTTTCTTT,CASSPQNTEAFF
TRBJ2-2,-,TRBV24-1,TRBD1,TGTGCCACCACCCCGACAGGGGTTGAAGGAACCGGGGAGCTGTTTTTT,CATTPTGVEGTGELFF
TRBJ2-5,-,TRBV9,TRBD2,TGTGCCAGCAGCGTACACGGGACTAGCGGGGCACAAGAGACCCAGTACTTC,CASSVHGTSGAQETQYF
TRBJ2-7,-,TRBV6-5,-,TGTGCCAGCAGTTATGACGGGACCTACGAGCAGTACTTC,CASSYDGTYEQYF
TRBJ2-5,-,TRBV11-2,TRBD2,TGTGCCAGCAGTATAAGCGGGGGGGGTGAAGAGACCCAGTACTTC,CASSISGGGEETQYF
TRBJ2-1,-,TRBV23-1,-,TGCGCCAGCAGTCAATCGGGAGACAGGACTCGCCCGCCGGAGAATGAGCAGTTCTTC,CASSQSGDRTRPPENEQFF
TRBJ1-2,-,TRBV9,-,TGTGCCAGCAGGCCGAGAGATCTTCCCCCATCCACCCCTTTCTTC,CASRPRDLPPSTPFF
TRBJ2-2,-,TRBV11-2,-,TGTGCCAGCAGTCTCCTCGGGGAGCTGTTTTTT,CASSLLGELFF
TRBJ1-5,-,TRBV19,-,TGTGCCAGTAGTATTTCGGGGATTGAGTCTCAGCCCCAGCATTTT,CASSISGIESQPQHF
TRBJ1-5,-,TRBV5-1,-,TGCGCCAGCAGCTTGGACAGTAGCAATCAGCCCCAGCATTTT,CASSLDSSNQPQHF